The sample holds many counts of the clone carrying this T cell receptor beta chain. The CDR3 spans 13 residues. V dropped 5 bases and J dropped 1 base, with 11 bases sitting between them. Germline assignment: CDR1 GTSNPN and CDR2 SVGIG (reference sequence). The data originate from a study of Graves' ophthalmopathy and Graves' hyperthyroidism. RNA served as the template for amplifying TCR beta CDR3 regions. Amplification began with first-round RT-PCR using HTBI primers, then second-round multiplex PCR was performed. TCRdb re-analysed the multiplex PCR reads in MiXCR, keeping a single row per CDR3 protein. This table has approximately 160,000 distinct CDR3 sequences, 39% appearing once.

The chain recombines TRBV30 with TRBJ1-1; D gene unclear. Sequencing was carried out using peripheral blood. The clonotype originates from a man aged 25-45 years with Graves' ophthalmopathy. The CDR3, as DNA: TGTGCCTGGGCCTCACAGCCGAACACTGAAGCTTTCTTT. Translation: CAWASQPNTEAFF.